This TCR beta chain was retrieved from a study of cytomegalovirus exposure and HLA in healthy donors. Findings and limits, study-wide: TCR beta V segments were, for the most part, productive about 87% or about 30% of the time in an earlier analysis. A few chains tied to CMV proved CMV antigen-specific in vitro.

The primer mix had 60 Vbeta and 13 Jbeta primers. Profiled with immunoSEQ multiplex PCR; TCRdb holds only in-frame clones, not every one. The sample consists of some 150,000 clones, roughly four fifths of them appearing once. A word on this clone: The antigen is unknown.

The sequence was obtained from a man between 40 and 49 years old in good health and CMV-seropositive. Sequences were obtained from PBMCs.

The CDR3 bases are TGTGCCAGCAGTCCGGGACAGGGTTTCACCTTC. Amino acids: CASSPGQGFTF. This chain joins TRBV27 and TRBJ1-2; 9 nucleotides agree with TRBD1. This CDR3 region has 11 residues. V lost 5 bases, J lost 13 bases, and 5 bases stayed unmatched. Germline lookup yields CDR1 MNHEY and CDR2 SMNVEV (reference sequence).